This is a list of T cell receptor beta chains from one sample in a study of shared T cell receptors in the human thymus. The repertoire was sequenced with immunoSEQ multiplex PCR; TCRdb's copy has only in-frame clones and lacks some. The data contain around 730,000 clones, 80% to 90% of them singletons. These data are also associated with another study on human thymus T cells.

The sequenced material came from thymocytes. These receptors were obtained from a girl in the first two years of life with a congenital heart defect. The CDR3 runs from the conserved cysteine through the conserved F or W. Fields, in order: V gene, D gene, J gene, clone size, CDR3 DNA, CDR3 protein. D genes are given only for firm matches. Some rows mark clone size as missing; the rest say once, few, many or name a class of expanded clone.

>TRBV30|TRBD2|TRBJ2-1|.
TGTGCCTGGAGTGTAAGAAGGGTTGGACTAGCGGGGGGAATTAGCTCCTACAATGAGCAGTTCTTC
CAWSVRRVGLAGGISSYNEQFF
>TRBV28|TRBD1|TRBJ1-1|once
TGTGCCAGCAGCGACGGACAGGGGAACACTGAAGCTTTCTTT
CASSDGQGNTEAFF
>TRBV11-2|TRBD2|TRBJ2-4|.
TGTGCCAGCAGCCAACTAGCGGGGGGGAAAAACATTCAGTACTTC
CASSQLAGGKNIQYF
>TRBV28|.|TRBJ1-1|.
TGTGCCAGCAGCCCGGAGGGCATGAACACTGAAGCTTTCTTT
CASSPEGMNTEAFF
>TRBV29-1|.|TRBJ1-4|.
TGCAGCGTTGAGCGGGGGAAGAATGAAAAACTGTTTTTT
CSVERGKNEKLFF
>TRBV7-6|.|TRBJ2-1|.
TGTGCCAGCAGCCGGGGACCGGGGGAGTATGAGCAGTTCTTC
CASSRGPGEYEQFF
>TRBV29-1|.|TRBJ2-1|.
TGCAGCGTCCCCTGCCTAGGGGTTGGGGCCTACAATGAGCAGTTCTTC
CSVPCLGVGAYNEQFF
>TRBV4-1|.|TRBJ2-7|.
TGCGCCAGCAGCGAGAGGGACTTGAGCTCCTACGAGCAGTACTTC
CASSERDLSSYEQYF
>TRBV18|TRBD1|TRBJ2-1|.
TGTGCCAGCTCACCTGGGGGAGGGACAGGGCCTTGCCACAATGAGCAGTTCTTC
CASSPGGGTGPCHNEQFF
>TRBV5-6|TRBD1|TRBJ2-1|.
TGTGCCAGCAGCTTGACCTGGGACAGGGCGAACCACAATGAGCAGTTCTTC
CASSLTWDRANHNEQFF
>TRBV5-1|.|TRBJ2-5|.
TGCGCCAGCAGACCTACAGCTCATACCCAAGAGACCCAGTACTTC
CASRPTAHTQETQYF
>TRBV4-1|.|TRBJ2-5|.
TGCGCCAGCAGCCAAGATGCGGACCAAGAGACCCAGTACTTC
CASSQDADQETQYF
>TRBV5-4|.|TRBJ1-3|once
TGTGCCAGCAGCTTGGGTGGGGCGCAGCTCTCTGGAAACACCATATATTTT
CASSLGGAQLSGNTIYF
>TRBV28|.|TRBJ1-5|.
TGTGCCAGCAGCCCCGGGGGTGTCAGTACGAGCAATCAGCCCCAGCATTTT
CASSPGGVSTSNQPQHF
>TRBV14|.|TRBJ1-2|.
TGTGCCAGCAGCCAAGACTTGAACTTGTCGGGACACCGGAACTATGGCTACACCTTC
CASSQDLNLSGHRNYGYTF
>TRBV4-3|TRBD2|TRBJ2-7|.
TGCGCCAGCAGCCAGGTATTGGGACTAGCGGGCTACGAGCAGTACTTC
CASSQVLGLAGYEQYF
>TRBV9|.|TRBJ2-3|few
TGTGCCAGCAGCGTAGGACAGGAAGCCCATACGCAGTATTTT
CASSVGQEAHTQYF
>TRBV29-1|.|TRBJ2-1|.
TGCAGCGTTGTTCCGAGCAGGGAAATGAATGAGCAGTTCTTC
CSVVPSREMNEQFF
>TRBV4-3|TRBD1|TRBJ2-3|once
TGCGCCAGCAGCCTAAGAAACCGGGACAGATGCACAGATACGCAGTATTTT
CASSLRNRDRCTDTQYF
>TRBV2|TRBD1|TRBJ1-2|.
TGTGCCGGCCCGAACGACAGGGGACTTAACTATGGCTACACCTTC
CAGPNDRGLNYGYTF
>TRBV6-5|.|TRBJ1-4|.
TGTGCCAGCAGCGAAGGGGGTAGCAATGAAAAACTGTTTTTT
CASSEGGSNEKLFF
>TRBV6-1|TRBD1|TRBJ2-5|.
TGTGCCAGCAGTGAACCACAGAGGGGGCGATGGGAGGAGACCCAGTACTTC
CASSEPQRGRWEETQYF
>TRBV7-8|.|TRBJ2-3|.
TGTGCCAGCAGCAATTCAGACTTGACCAGCACAGATACGCAGTATTTT
CASSNSDLTSTDTQYF